Sequencing of this T cell receptor (beta chain) was carried out in a study of vaccination and CD4 T cells after COVID-19 (dated by TCRdb to between 2020 and 2023). Background on the whole study: SARS-CoV-2 positivity had been established in the convalescent patients by nasal swab PCR, and mild disease was recorded in about 9 of these patients and severe disease in one. The convalescent cohort included six males and four females, with two Hispanic individuals, seven Caucasians, two Asians and one multiracial person. Two doses of either the Pfizer-BioNTech BNT162b2 vaccine (n=8) or the Moderna mRNA-1273 vaccine (n=2) were administered to participants. Post-COVID blood samples from convalescent patients were collected a median of approximately 93 days after diagnosis, with a range of roughly 35 to 180 days. Post-vaccine blood samples were taken a median of 72 days after the second vaccine dose, with a range of roughly 13 to 250 days. A few convalescent patients were sampled both early after vaccination (day 14) and late after vaccination (days 161 to 241). The cultures were stimulated with overlapping spike peptide pools from SARS-CoV-2 and from the common cold coronaviruses HCoV-NL63, HCoV-OC43 and HCoV-229E. In control cultures, a CEFX viral epitope pool was used as positive control, an HIV-1 Nef peptide pool was used as negative control, or no peptide was added. The spike-specific CD4+ TCR repertoire was compared before and after mRNA vaccination in fewer than eleven COVID-19 convalescent patients and a few infection-naive healthy vaccine recipients. Summary of the overall study and its limitations: In convalescent patients, nearly all vaccine-specific clones (304 of 307) were found to be mono-reactive for SARS-CoV-2 spike rather than cross-reactive with common cold coronaviruses. The study included relatively few convalescent patients and did not analyze early timepoints after natural infection. Among convalescent patients, a median around 83% of the SARS-CoV-2-reactive clones seen after vaccination appeared only after vaccination, which suggests priming specific to the vaccine. An increase in the median number of SARS-CoV-2-reactive clonotypes from 20 to 25 after infection to 38 after vaccination was observed, but the change was not found to be significant.

This clonotype showed up just once. It has no known antigen specificity. Base-call qualities are not available, and no considerably larger clone is one nucleotide away. One read alone is weak evidence. V and J lose 3 bases and 5 bases, and a span of 8 bases separates them. The germline V gene gives CDR1 as KGHSH and CDR2 as LQKENI. Spanning cysteine to phenylalanine, the CDR3 consists of 13 amino acids. This entry keeps only the CDR3 DNA: 39 bases, framed from base 1. In the paper's terms, the time point label means: late sampling 161 to 241 days after vaccination in three convalescent patients. The treatment or condition label, as the study defines it: approximately 9-day PBMC culture with coronavirus spike peptide pools or control peptides (ViraFEST assay). To expand antigen-specific T cells with peptide pools and then pick out the expanded clonotypes through TCR sequencing, the study relied on the ViraFEST assay. Positive SARS-CoV-2 PCR tests in the convalescent patients dated from March to December 2020, before Alpha, Beta and Delta variants emerged in the United States. Each well held 2.1 million or so PBMCs cultured in IMDM containing around 5% human AB serum and around 10 IU/ml IL-2, with roughly 9.2 ug/ml peptide pools added. On days 3 and 7, half of the culture medium was replaced with fresh IL-2-containing medium. After 10 days of culture, CD4+ T cells were isolated by negative selection using the EasySep CD4+ T cell isolation kit. Ficoll-Paque Plus gradient centrifugation was used to isolate PBMCs from whole blood, and the isolated PBMCs were then either used fresh or cryopreserved at -140C. Triplicate wells were generally used for each culture condition.

The method was PCR. DNA from cultured CD4+ T cells was subjected to TCR sequencing with the Oncomine TCR Beta short-read assay at the Johns Hopkins FTIC core. The QIAamp micro DNA kit was used to extract genomic DNA from the cultured CD4+ T cells. Oncomine TCR Beta libraries from cultured CD4+ T cells were pooled using unique dual indexes and sequenced on an Illumina iSeq 100. The authors processed their data as follows. Non-productive sequences were filtered out, and CDR3s that did not start with C, did not end with F or W, or were shorter than 7 amino acids were discarded. Antigen-specific clonotypes were identified with the MANAFEST web application by comparing peptide-stimulated wells with reference and other culture wells. For a clone to be called positive, the clone needed an FDR below 0.05, an odds ratio above 5, and a productive frequency above 0.1% in at least two of three replicate wells. Cross-reactive clonotypes were defined as significantly expanded in both SARS-CoV-2 spike wells and at least one common cold coronavirus spike condition. Using R version 3.6.1, CDR3 homology was evaluated through Levenshtein distances (stringdist) along with unrooted phylogenetic trees (ape). TCRdb trimmed the raw reads at Q25, called clones with MiXCR and kept productive beta chains. Rows matching on CDR3 protein sequence are summarized as one entry with the most common DNA and genes. The V and J calls were not made by the authors but by TCRdb's processing. Here the sample has 20,000 to 30,000 distinct CDR3 sequences; 40% to 55% occur a single time. In total, the top ten clones hold 3.5% to 5% of the sample.

The origin of this receptor is a human donor who had recovered from COVID-19. The chain employs TRBV18 and TRBJ1-5, with no D gene named confidently. This specimen was CD4+ T cells from blood, cultured in vitro, taken about 7 months after SARS-CoV-2 vaccination. CDR3 loop: CASSPGGDQPQHF. Read as DNA, the sequence is TGTGCCAGCTCACCGGGCGGGGATCAGCCCCAGCATTTT.